These 17 T cell receptor beta chains were all obtained from the same sample, sequenced in a study of Ad26.COV2.S vaccination and SARS-CoV-2 variants. As for treatment: about 20 received Ad26.COV2.S at low or high dose, single or two shots; several received placebo; per-sample allocation not given. The samples date from day 63 after the first vaccine or placebo injection. Some clones are missing from TCRdb's copy, which holds only in-frame ones; the method was immunoSEQ multiplex PCR. The sample yields 350,000 to 500,000 clones, about 92% seen once. Specimen: peripheral blood, collected in a trial of Ad26.COV2.S vaccine versus placebo. The receptors derive from a person between 18 and 65 years old who received the Ad26.COV2.S COVID-19 vaccine or a placebo.

The genes are TRBV5-6 and TRBJ2-7; D gene unclear. V shed 0 bases and J shed 2 bases, with 6 bases lying between them. CDR3 length equals 13 residues. Germline-derived CDR1 and CDR2 are SGHDT and YYEEEE. The CDR3 reads CASSLGAPYEQYF. In DNA, the CDR3 is TGTGCCAGCAGCTTGGGGGCCCCCTACGAGCAGTACTTC.

The chain combines TRBV7-2 with TRBJ1-3; TRBD1 agrees at 7 bases. The CDR3 spans 15 residues. Trimming took 6 bases from V and 0 from J; bases not matched to a gene: 5. CDR1 is SGHTA and CDR2 is FQGNSA in the germline V gene. Here the CDR3 reads CASRDRSRSGNTIYF. The CDR3, as DNA: TGTGCCAGCAGGGACAGGTCTCGCTCTGGAAACACCATATATTTT.

The chain combines TRBV18 with TRBJ1-1; the D gene is possibly TRBD1 (5 bases). Germline lookup yields CDR1 KGHSH and CDR2 LQKENI. V was pared by 0 bases and J by 8 bases, with 13 bases between. The CDR3 totals 14 residues. The CDR3 DNA reads TGTGCCAGCTCACCACCGCTAGGGGCCGCAGAAGCTTTCTTT. This encodes CASSPPLGAAEAFF.

This clone was detected only once. The chain joins TRBV27 to TRBJ2-1; TRBD2 matches 10 bases. The CDR3 runs 16 residues. Unmatched junction bases numbered 7, after V lost 6 bases and J lost 2 bases. Germline V gives CDR1 MNHEY, CDR2 SMNVEV (reference sequence). The chain's CDR3 is CASRGGSGRTYNEQFF. Here the CDR3 DNA reads TGTGCCAGCAGGGGCGGTAGCGGGAGGACCTACAATGAGCAGTTCTTC.

The rearrangement uses TRBV13 and TRBJ2-2; D unresolved. The CDR3 covers 12 residues. The ends were cut back, 5 bases at V and 3 bases at J, with 4 bases in the middle. Germline V gives CDR1 PRHDT, CDR2 FYEKMQ (reference sequence). The CDR3 loop reads CASSIHTGELFF. Written as DNA, the CDR3 is TGTGCCAGCAGCATTCACACCGGGGAGCTGTTTTTT.

The chain combines TRBV7-9 with TRBJ2-1; TRBD1 agrees at 7 bases. Germline CDR1 SEHNR, CDR2 FQNEAQ (reference sequence). The CDR3 length is 15 residues. Unmatched junction bases numbered 6, after V lost 3 bases and J lost 4 bases. The DNA of the CDR3 is TGTGCCAGCAGCTTGGCCGGGACAGTTTACAATGAGCAGTTCTTC. This codes for CASSLAGTVYNEQFF.

The gene calls are TRBV7-9 and TRBJ2-1, with D perhaps TRBD2 (5 bases). Trimming removed 5 bases at V and 4 bases at J, with 18 bases between. Germline CDR1 and CDR2: SEHNR and FQNEAQ (reference sequence). This CDR3 has 16 amino acids. CDR3 sequence (DNA): TGTGCCAGCAGCCCGAGTTTCGGGGAGAATTACAATGAGCAGTTCTTC. Protein product: CASSPSFGENYNEQFF.

V usage is TRBV7-9 and J usage is TRBJ2-7; D call uncertain. The CDR3 runs to 15 residues. CDR1 and CDR2 from the germline V gene are SEHNR and FQNEAQ (reference sequence). Trimming removed 2 bases from V and 0 bases from J, with 11 bases in between. CDR3 sequence: CASSLNAGASYEQYF. The CDR3 nucleotides are TGTGCCAGCAGCTTAAACGCAGGCGCCTCCTACGAGCAGTACTTC.

The chain joins TRBV7-2 to TRBJ2-5; the D is unclear. The ends were cut back, 6 bases at V and 1 base at J, with 12 bases in the middle. The CDR3 runs to 14 residues. CDR1 is SGHTA, CDR2 FQGNSA, per germline. CDR3 in DNA: TGTGCCAGCAGTCCCACTTGGGCCCAAGAGACCCAGTACTTC. This encodes CASSPTWAQETQYF.

The chain joins TRBV6-5 to TRBJ2-3; D not resolved. There are 14 residues in the CDR3. V gave up 6 bases and J gave up 2 bases, with 12 bases separating them. Germline loops: CDR1 MNHEY, CDR2 SVGAGI. The CDR3 reads CASSLGAHTDTQYF. The CDR3 region has the DNA TGTGCCAGCAGCCTAGGCGCGCACACAGATACGCAGTATTTT.

Details on this clone: Relative to the germline gene, one junction end is altered; a read error may explain this. The V gene is TRBV7-2, the J gene TRBJ2-2; D unclear. The germline V gene encodes CDR1 SGHTA and CDR2 FQGNSA. This CDR3 is built from 14 residues. The CDR3 protein is CASSLDFNSGELFF. The CDR3 coding sequence is TGTGCCAGCAGCTTAGACTTTAACAGCGGGGAGCTGTTTTTT.

V and J are TRBV21-1 and TRBJ2-3; the table names TRBD2, a call not compared with the DNA. TRBV21-1 is termed a pseudogene. The CDR3 totals 18 residues. CDR3 sequence reads: CASSKGRASGTRTDTQYF. The CDR3 DNA reads TGTGCCAGCAGCAAAGGTCGGGCTAGCGGCACACGCACAGATACGCAGTATTTT.

The chain has TRBV24-1 and TRBJ1-5, with TRBD1 matching 8 bases. This CDR3 is 14 amino acids long. Germline loops: CDR1 KGHDR, CDR2 SFDVKD. The J segment lost 7 bases and the V segment lost 3 bases, leaving 4 bases of the junction unmatched. The CDR3 DNA reads as TGTGCCACCAGTGATCCGGACAGGGCCCAGCCCCAGCATTTT. Translated: CATSDPDRAQPQHF.

The gene calls are TRBV28 and TRBJ1-1; D is perhaps TRBD1 (6 bases). CDR1 and CDR2 (germline): MDHEN, SYDVKM. V was pared by 6 bases and J by 0 bases, with 14 bases between. The CDR3 covers 15 residues. In DNA form, the CDR3 reads TGTGCCAGCAGCCCCCGGACAGAAATGAACACTGAAGCTTTCTTT. Translating gives CASSPRTEMNTEAFF.

This chain uses TRBV3-1 (or the pseudogene TRBV3-2) with TRBJ2-7, with D possibly matching TRBD1 (6 bases). Trimming took 0 bases from V and 5 from J, leaving 23 bases between them. CDR3 size: 18 residues. From germline, CDR1 is LGHDT and CDR2 YNNKEL (reference sequence). Written as DNA, the CDR3 is TGTGCCAGCAGCCAAGATCGTTTAAAGGACAGCGATGCCCACGAGCAGTACTTC. This encodes CASSQDRLKDSDAHEQYF.

A remark on this clone: This same CDR3 is encoded by further DNA sequences in the sample. This chain links TRBV4-1 with TRBJ1-1; D call uncertain. Germline CDR1 is MGHRA and CDR2 is YSYEKL. The CDR3 has 14 amino acids. V lost 4 bases, J lost 1 base, and 10 bases lay in between. CDR3 DNA sequence: TGCGCCAGCAGCCCACGGACGGGGAACACTGAAGCTTTCTTT. Its translation: CASSPRTGNTEAFF.

With respect to this clone: The junction shows a germline mismatch at one end, possibly a read error. V gene TRBV15 combines with J gene TRBJ2-2; 7 nucleotides line up with TRBD2. The germline gives CDR1 LNHNV, CDR2 YYDKDF (reference sequence). The CDR3 is 18 residues long. The CDR3 bases are TGTGTCACCAGCGATCCGGCGGGAGATCAGGTCGGTGCCCGGGAGCTGTTTTTT. It translates to CVTSDPAGDQVGARELFF. The full variable domain, with the rest looked up from reference TRBV15 and TRBJ2-2, is DAMVIQNPRYQVTQFGKPVTLSCSQTLNHNVMYWYQQKSSQAPKLLFHYYDKDFNNEADTPDNFQSRRPNTSFCFLDIRSPGLGDTAMYLCVTSDPAGDQVGARELFFGEGSRLTVL.